This T cell receptor (beta chain) came from a study of a mutant IDH1 vaccine in newly diagnosed glioma. The time point was: week 11, during vaccination. Doses consisted of 300 ug of mutant IDH1 20-mer peptide each, paired with topical imiquimod. Germline CDR1 is SGDLS and CDR2 is YYNGEE. The CDR3 extends over 15 amino acids. Regarding this clone: Its antigen is not identified. At one of its ends the junction is not consistent with the germline gene, which may arise from a read error. The sample contains more than one DNA sequence encoding this CDR3.

TCRdb keeps only in-frame clones here, not all; method: immunoSEQ multiplex PCR. This sample has 34,000 or so clones, with around 82% found just once. The chain carries TRBV9 and TRBJ1-1; D not certain. This TCR derives from a man younger than 45 with glioma. The material was PBMCs, obtained from a glioma patient whose treatment included an IDH1 peptide vaccine. CDR3 amino acids: CASSVGSGPHTEAFF. DNA of the CDR3: TGTGCCAGTAGCGTAGGATCAGGACCTCACACTGAAGCTTTCTTT.